These T cell receptor beta chains were read from a single sample in a study of post-analysis software for immune sequencing data. TCRdb reprocessed the PCR reads via MiXCR and lists one record per CDR3 protein. Among roughly 800,000 distinct CDR3 sequences listed, about 32% were seen once. Source material: blood. The receptors come from a girl between 10 and 17 years old with multiple sclerosis. Each CDR3 is given with its conserved first and last residue. Each record gives: V gene, J gene, D gene, clone size, CDR3 protein, CDR3 DNA. A D gene is named only where the DNA matches it firmly. Clone size is not always given. Where it is, it says once, few, many or a class for expanded clones.

v_call: TRBV5-1
j_call: TRBJ2-1
d_call: NA
clone_size: NA
cdr3_aa: CASSLGIPGYEQFF
cdr3_nt: TGCGCCAGCAGCTTGGGTATCCCGGGATATGAGCAGTTCTTC

v_call: TRBV5-8
j_call: TRBJ2-1
d_call: NA
clone_size: NA
cdr3_aa: CASSFLGQYSSYNEQFF
cdr3_nt: TGTGCCAGCAGCTTTTTAGGCCAGTACAGCTCCTACAATGAGCAGTTCTTC

v_call: TRBV29-1
j_call: TRBJ2-5
d_call: NA
clone_size: NA
cdr3_aa: CSVAQSGIRETQYF
cdr3_nt: TGCAGCGTCGCTCAGTCAGGGATTCGAGAGACCCAGTACTTC

v_call: TRBV7-2
j_call: TRBJ1-6
d_call: NA
clone_size: few
cdr3_aa: CASSPRDANSPLHF
cdr3_nt: TGTGCCAGCAGCCCCCGGGACGCAAATTCACCCCTCCACTTT

v_call: TRBV20-1
j_call: TRBJ2-4
d_call: NA
clone_size: NA
cdr3_aa: CSARGWSLGNIQYF
cdr3_nt: TGCAGTGCTAGGGGCTGGTCTTTAGGAAACATTCAGTACTTC

v_call: TRBV7-2
j_call: TRBJ2-3
d_call: TRBD2
clone_size: few
cdr3_aa: CASSLEPGLAADTQYF
cdr3_nt: TGTGCCAGCAGCTTGGAGCCGGGACTAGCAGCAGATACGCAGTATTTT

v_call: TRBV20-1
j_call: TRBJ2-2
d_call: TRBD2
clone_size: NA
cdr3_aa: CSARSASGRADGELFF
cdr3_nt: TGCAGTGCTAGATCAGCTAGCGGGAGGGCCGACGGGGAGCTGTTTTTT

v_call: TRBV6-2/TRBV6-3
j_call: TRBJ2-1
d_call: TRBD1
clone_size: few
cdr3_aa: CASSLGQGKQFF
cdr3_nt: TGTGCCAGCAGTCTCGGACAGGGAAAGCAGTTCTTC

v_call: TRBV10-3
j_call: TRBJ2-5
d_call: TRBD2
clone_size: NA
cdr3_aa: CAIRGGAGGMYNEQYF
cdr3_nt: TGTGCCATCAGGGGAGGAGCGGGGGGGATGTACAATGAGCAGTACTTC

v_call: TRBV4-3
j_call: TRBJ2-1
d_call: NA
clone_size: NA
cdr3_aa: CASSQEVTIGKQFF
cdr3_nt: TGCGCCAGCAGCCAAGAGGTCACTATAGGTAAGCAGTTCTTC

v_call: TRBV4-3
j_call: TRBJ2-7
d_call: NA
clone_size: many
cdr3_aa: CASSQHETYEQYF
cdr3_nt: TGCGCCAGCAGCCAACACGAGACCTACGAGCAGTACTTC

v_call: TRBV6-5
j_call: TRBJ1-1
d_call: NA
clone_size: few
cdr3_aa: CASSYDRNTEAFF
cdr3_nt: TGTGCCAGCAGTTACGACAGAAACACTGAAGCTTTCTTT

v_call: TRBV12-3/TRBV12-4
j_call: TRBJ2-4
d_call: NA
clone_size: few
cdr3_aa: CASSPGRIQDIQYF
cdr3_nt: TGTGCCAGCAGCCCCGGTCGTATCCAGGACATTCAGTACTTC

v_call: TRBV7-9
j_call: TRBJ1-1
d_call: NA
clone_size: NA
cdr3_aa: CASSLLKGGTEAFF
cdr3_nt: TGTGCCAGCAGCTTATTAAAAGGGGGGACTGAAGCTTTCTTT

v_call: TRBV3-1
j_call: TRBJ2-3
d_call: TRBD1
clone_size: NA
cdr3_aa: CASSQTGQPPSTDTQYF
cdr3_nt: TGTGCCAGCAGCCAGACGGGACAGCCTCCTAGCACAGATACGCAGTATTTT

v_call: TRBV7-2
j_call: TRBJ1-5
d_call: TRBD1
clone_size: few
cdr3_aa: CASSSTGQGNNQPRHF
cdr3_nt: TGTGCCAGCAGCTCGACCGGACAGGGTAACAATCAGCCCCGGCATTTT

v_call: TRBV10-2
j_call: TRBJ2-2
d_call: NA
clone_size: NA
cdr3_aa: CASAPLATGELFF
cdr3_nt: TGCGCCAGCGCCCCTCTAGCGACCGGGGAGCTGTTTTTT

v_call: TRBV6-1
j_call: TRBJ2-5
d_call: NA
clone_size: NA
cdr3_aa: CASSEAALGTQYF
cdr3_nt: TGTGCCAGCAGTGAAGCGGCGCTCGGGACCCAGTACTTC

v_call: TRBV5-5
j_call: TRBJ2-1
d_call: TRBD1
clone_size: NA
cdr3_aa: CASSAGTGLSFF
cdr3_nt: TGTGCCAGCAGCGCGGGGACAGGGCTTTCGTTCTTC

v_call: TRBV7-9
j_call: TRBJ2-5
d_call: NA
clone_size: NA
cdr3_aa: CASSLSSVAQETQYF
cdr3_nt: TGTGCCAGCAGCTTAAGTTCGGTAGCACAAGAGACCCAGTACTTC

v_call: TRBV4-3
j_call: TRBJ2-7
d_call: NA
clone_size: few
cdr3_aa: CASSQGQGNYEQYF
cdr3_nt: TGCGCCAGCAGCCAAGGTCAGGGGAACTACGAGCAGTACTTC

v_call: TRBV6-2/TRBV6-3
j_call: TRBJ2-7
d_call: NA
clone_size: many
cdr3_aa: CASISGSYEQYF
cdr3_nt: TGTGCCAGCATCTCCGGTTCCTACGAGCAGTACTTC

v_call: TRBV6-2/TRBV6-3
j_call: TRBJ2-1
d_call: NA
clone_size: few
cdr3_aa: CASSSGNATYNEQFF
cdr3_nt: TGTGCCAGCAGTTCGGGGAATGCGACCTACAATGAGCAGTTCTTC

v_call: TRBV20-1
j_call: TRBJ1-2
d_call: NA
clone_size: few
cdr3_aa: CSARDRWKGDYGYTF
cdr3_nt: TGCAGTGCTAGAGATCGATGGAAGGGGGACTATGGCTACACCTTC

v_call: TRBV28
j_call: TRBJ2-3
d_call: NA
clone_size: many
cdr3_aa: CASSLTNGRDTQYF
cdr3_nt: TGTGCCAGCAGTTTAACAAACGGGCGAGATACGCAGTATTTT

v_call: TRBV6-2/TRBV6-3
j_call: TRBJ2-2
d_call: TRBD2
clone_size: NA
cdr3_aa: CASEGLAGITGELFF
cdr3_nt: TGTGCCAGCGAGGGACTAGCGGGGATCACCGGGGAGCTGTTTTTT

v_call: TRBV5-1
j_call: TRBJ2-3
d_call: NA
clone_size: once
cdr3_aa: CASSARVRSTDTQYF
cdr3_nt: TGCGCCAGCAGCGCGAGGGTTAGGAGCACAGATACGCAGTATTTT

v_call: TRBV20-1
j_call: TRBJ2-5
d_call: NA
clone_size: NA
cdr3_aa: CSARGAYEIFVQETQYF
cdr3_nt: TGCAGTGCTAGAGGGGCTTACGAGATTTTCGTACAAGAGACCCAGTACTTC

v_call: TRBV20-1
j_call: TRBJ2-2
d_call: NA
clone_size: NA
cdr3_aa: CSASRGVTGELFF
cdr3_nt: TGCAGTGCTAGCAGGGGGGTCACCGGGGAGCTGTTTTTT

v_call: TRBV23-1
j_call: TRBJ2-7
d_call: NA
clone_size: NA
cdr3_aa: CASSPNGTVIITYEQYF
cdr3_nt: TGCGCCAGCAGTCCAAACGGGACCGTCATAATAACCTACGAGCAGTACTTC

v_call: TRBV7-2
j_call: TRBJ2-7
d_call: TRBD2
clone_size: NA
cdr3_aa: CASSPGAGLGAYEQYF
cdr3_nt: TGTGCCAGCAGCCCCGGGGCCGGACTAGGAGCCTACGAGCAGTACTTC

v_call: TRBV5-1
j_call: TRBJ2-7
d_call: NA
clone_size: few
cdr3_aa: CASSLDSTYEQYF
cdr3_nt: TGCGCCAGCAGCTTGGACAGTACCTACGAGCAGTACTTC

v_call: TRBV20-1
j_call: TRBJ2-1
d_call: TRBD2
clone_size: few
cdr3_aa: CSARVLPWAGARDEQFF
cdr3_nt: TGCAGTGCTAGAGTTCTCCCCTGGGCGGGAGCTAGAGATGAGCAGTTCTTC

v_call: TRBV13
j_call: TRBJ1-1
d_call: NA
clone_size: few
cdr3_aa: CASSQLPGLLGGEAFF
cdr3_nt: TGTGCCAGCAGCCAGTTACCCGGACTCCTAGGGGGTGAAGCTTTCTTT

v_call: TRBV9
j_call: TRBJ1-2
d_call: NA
clone_size: few
cdr3_aa: CASSPRHGESYGYTF
cdr3_nt: TGTGCCAGCAGCCCTAGGCACGGGGAATCCTATGGCTACACCTTC

v_call: TRBV5-8
j_call: TRBJ1-2
d_call: NA
clone_size: few
cdr3_aa: CASSPRHGANYGYTF
cdr3_nt: TGTGCCAGCAGCCCCCGCCACGGGGCTAACTATGGCTACACCTTC

v_call: TRBV21-1
j_call: TRBJ2-7
d_call: NA
clone_size: NA
cdr3_aa: CASRPRQGSGEQYF
cdr3_nt: TGTGCCAGCAGGCCTAGACAGGGGTCGGGTGAGCAGTACTTC

v_call: TRBV20-1
j_call: TRBJ1-4
d_call: NA
clone_size: many
cdr3_aa: CSARVPRARGEKLFF
cdr3_nt: TGCAGTGCTAGAGTTCCCAGGGCTCGCGGTGAAAAACTGTTTTTT

v_call: TRBV9
j_call: TRBJ2-7
d_call: NA
clone_size: NA
cdr3_aa: CASSVGSGPREQYF
cdr3_nt: TGTGCCAGCAGCGTAGGATCGGGTCCCAGGGAGCAGTACTTC

v_call: TRBV5-1
j_call: TRBJ2-3
d_call: TRBD2
clone_size: NA
cdr3_aa: CASSLDSGGPGDTQYF
cdr3_nt: TGCGCCAGCAGCTTGGATAGCGGGGGGCCCGGAGATACGCAGTATTTT

v_call: TRBV7-2
j_call: TRBJ2-1
d_call: NA
clone_size: many
cdr3_aa: CASSPDSLEQFF
cdr3_nt: TGTGCCAGCAGCCCGGACAGTTTGGAGCAGTTCTTC

v_call: TRBV9
j_call: TRBJ1-5
d_call: NA
clone_size: NA
cdr3_aa: CASSAMGGNQPQHF
cdr3_nt: TGTGCCAGCAGCGCGATGGGGGGCAATCAGCCCCAGCATTTT

v_call: TRBV10-3
j_call: TRBJ2-5
d_call: TRBD2
clone_size: few
cdr3_aa: CAISDPSEREGRETQYF
cdr3_nt: TGTGCCATCAGTGATCCCTCGGAGCGGGAGGGCCGGGAGACCCAGTACTTC

v_call: TRBV27
j_call: TRBJ1-2
d_call: TRBD1
clone_size: few
cdr3_aa: CASSSRGGRGYTF
cdr3_nt: TGTGCCAGCAGTTCCAGGGGGGGACGTGGCTACACCTTC

v_call: TRBV12-3/TRBV12-4
j_call: TRBJ2-3
d_call: NA
clone_size: NA
cdr3_aa: CASSRRTDSSTDTQYF
cdr3_nt: TGTGCCAGCAGTAGACGGACGGATTCTAGCACAGATACGCAGTATTTT

v_call: TRBV20-1
j_call: TRBJ2-7
d_call: NA
clone_size: many
cdr3_aa: CSATEQGGSYEQYF
cdr3_nt: TGCAGTGCTACGGAGCAGGGTGGCTCCTACGAGCAGTACTTC

v_call: TRBV20-1
j_call: TRBJ1-2
d_call: NA
clone_size: NA
cdr3_aa: CSASRTESYGYTF
cdr3_nt: TGCAGTGCGTCTCGGACGGAAAGCTATGGCTACACCTTC

v_call: TRBV6-5
j_call: TRBJ1-2
d_call: NA
clone_size: few
cdr3_aa: CASSPWGVGYTF
cdr3_nt: TGTGCCAGCAGCCCCTGGGGGGTCGGCTACACCTTC

v_call: TRBV12-3/TRBV12-4
j_call: TRBJ2-7
d_call: NA
clone_size: NA
cdr3_aa: CASSPDKGEQYF
cdr3_nt: TGTGCCAGCAGTCCCGACAAGGGGGAGCAGTACTTC

v_call: TRBV20-1
j_call: TRBJ2-3
d_call: TRBD1
clone_size: few
cdr3_aa: CSADRKDRADTQYF
cdr3_nt: TGCAGTGCTGACCGGAAAGACAGGGCGGATACGCAGTATTTT

v_call: TRBV24-1
j_call: TRBJ2-7
d_call: NA
clone_size: NA
cdr3_aa: CATSDMRGSLYNEQYF
cdr3_nt: TGTGCCACCAGTGATATGAGGGGGTCTCTATACAATGAGCAGTACTTC

v_call: TRBV12-3/TRBV12-4
j_call: TRBJ2-5
d_call: NA
clone_size: NA
cdr3_aa: CASSPTTAIQETQYF
cdr3_nt: TGTGCCAGCAGCCCTACCACAGCCATCCAAGAGACCCAGTACTTC